This T cell receptor beta chain came from a study of vaccination and CD4 T cells after COVID-19. With regard to this clonotype: The antigen remains undetermined.

Treatment given: approximately 9-day PBMC culture with coronavirus spike peptide pools or control peptides (ViraFEST assay). TCR sequencing followed the expansion of antigen-specific T cells with peptide pools in ViraFEST. Sequencing of DNA taken from cultured CD4+ T cells relied on the Oncomine TCR Beta short-read assay. After culture, CD4+ T cells served as the source for genomic DNA extraction. TCRdb called the PCR reads again in MiXCR, with one record for every CDR3 protein. In the table there are 10,000 to 12,000 distinct CDR3 sequences, more than 25% of which are singletons. With 4 bases clipped from V and 4 bases from J, the junction kept 7 bases outside the gene matches. This CDR3 is 16 amino acids long. CDR1 is MNHNS, CDR2 SASEGT, per germline.

Sequencing used CD4+ T cells from blood, cultured in vitro, obtained after SARS-CoV-2 vaccination. The chain recombines TRBV6-1 with TRBJ2-1, with TRBD2 identical over 10 bases. This clonotype was sampled from a human donor who had recovered from COVID-19. For the CDR3, the DNA is TGTGCCAGCAGTGGGACTAGCGGAGCACTGTACAATGAGCAGTTCTTC. Its protein product is CASSGTSGALYNEQFF.